This T cell receptor (beta chain) originates from a study of PD-L1 blockade in urothelial cancer. About the study: Every 3 weeks, patients received intravenous atezolizumab 1,200 mg, beginning 2014. Blood analyses occurred 3 weeks (second dose) and 6 weeks post treatment start.

V was clipped by 2 bases and J by 1 base; unmatched bases: 10. Per the germline V gene, CDR1 is KGHSH and CDR2 is LQKENI. The length of the CDR3 is 18 residues. This clone was seen a single time. Patients had urothelial carcinoma that was locally advanced or metastatic. This table comes from immunoSEQ multiplex PCR, and its TCRdb copy is limited to in-frame clones, with some not included. In the table there are roughly 32,000 clones, roughly 88% of which are singletons. This sequence was found in a man aged 60-69 years with urothelial cancer. The J gene is TRBJ2-5, the V gene TRBV18; 10 bases map to TRBD1. Here the sequenced sample was PBMCs, taken around atezolizumab (anti-PD-L1) treatment. The CDR3: CASSPYRRDRGIQETQYF. The CDR3, as DNA: TGTGCCAGCTCACCATACCGACGGGACAGGGGAATCCAAGAGACCCAGTACTTC.